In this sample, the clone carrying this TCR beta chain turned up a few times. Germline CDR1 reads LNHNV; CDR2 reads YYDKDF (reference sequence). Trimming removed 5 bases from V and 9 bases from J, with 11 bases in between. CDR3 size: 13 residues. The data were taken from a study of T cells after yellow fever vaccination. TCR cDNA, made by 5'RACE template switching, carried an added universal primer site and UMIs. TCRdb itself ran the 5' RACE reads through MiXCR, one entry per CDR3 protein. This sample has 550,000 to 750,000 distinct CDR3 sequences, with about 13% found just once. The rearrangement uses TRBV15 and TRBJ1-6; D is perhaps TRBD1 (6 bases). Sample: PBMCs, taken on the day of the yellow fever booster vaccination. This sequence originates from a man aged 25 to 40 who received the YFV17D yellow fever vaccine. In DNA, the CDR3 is TGTGCCACCAGCGGGGTCAGGGGTTCACCCCTCCACTTT. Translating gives CATSGVRGSPLHF. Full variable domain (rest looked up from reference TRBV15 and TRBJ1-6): DAMVIQNPRYQVTQFGKPVTLSCSQTLNHNVMYWYQQKSSQAPKLLFHYYDKDFNNEADTPDNFQSRRPNTSFCFLDIRSPGLGDTAMYLCATSGVRGSPLHFGNGTRLTVT.